The 12 T cell receptor beta chains reported below all come from one sample, sequenced in a study of blood T cell repertoires in COVID-19. The assay was immunoSEQ multiplex PCR, and TCRdb's table has in-frame clones only and misses some. The sample consists of a few hundred thousand clones, 70% to 90% of them appearing once. The specimen sequenced was peripheral blood. All receptors come from a woman aged 55-70 years with COVID-19, enrolled during active disease.

The chain carries TRBV6-5 and TRBJ2-7, with 8 bases that match TRBD1. CDR1 is MNHEY and CDR2 is SVGAGI in the germline V gene. CDR3 length: 15 amino acids. V lost 6 bases and J lost 0; bases outside the gene matches: 7. The CDR3 reads CASRKDRVSSYEQYF. The CDR3 bases are TGTGCCAGCAGGAAGGACAGGGTAAGCTCCTACGAGCAGTACTTC.

The rearrangement joins TRBV9 to TRBJ1-2; the D is unclear. The CDR3 sequence is 14 residues long. Trimming stripped 2 bases from V and 0 bases from J, with 8 bases between. Germline V gene data show CDR1 as SGDLS and CDR2 as YYNGEE. The CDR3 DNA is TGTGCCAGCAGCGTTGAGGGTACTAACTATGGCTACACCTTC. As protein: CASSVEGTNYGYTF.

This chain uses TRBV27 with TRBJ1-2; D possibly corresponds to TRBD1 (6 bases). Trimming took 4 bases from V and 3 from J, leaving 21 bases between them. Germline V gives CDR1 MNHEY, CDR2 SMNVEV (reference sequence). This CDR3 is 17 amino acids long. The CDR3 is CASSSRQAPSSYYGYTF. In nucleotides, the CDR3 is TGTGCCAGCAGTTCTCGACAGGCACCAAGCTCCTACTATGGCTACACCTTC.

This clone was detected a few times. The chain links TRBV10-3 to TRBJ1-2; 8 bases map to TRBD1. Looked up from germline, CDR1 is ENHRY and CDR2 is SYGVKD. The CDR3 covers 15 residues. The ends lost 0 bases at V and 8 bases at J; junction bases unmatched: 8. CDR3 nucleotides: TGTGCCATCAGTGAGTCCGAACGTACAGGGGGAGGCTACACCTTC. It specifies CAISESERTGGGYTF.

The gene calls are TRBV18 and TRBJ1-4; TRBD1 matches 8 bases. The CDR3 spans 14 residues. Losses at the gene ends were 0 bases for V and 14 bases for J; bases not matched to a gene: 8. Per germline, CDR1 KGHSH and CDR2 LQKENI. The CDR3 loop reads CASSPPSRTGWLFF. In nucleotides, the CDR3 is TGTGCCAGCTCACCACCTAGTCGGACAGGGTGGCTGTTTTTT.

The chain combines TRBV7-2 with TRBJ2-3; TRBD2 matches 7 bases. Germline CDR1 is SGHTA and CDR2 is FQGNSA. The CDR3 totals 16 residues. J lost 2 bases, V lost 5 bases, and 10 bases had no gene match. CDR3 loop: CASSPWERGNTDTQYF. The CDR3 coding sequence is TGTGCCAGCAGCCCCTGGGAGCGGGGCAACACAGATACGCAGTATTTT.

V and J are TRBV5-6 and TRBJ1-2; no firm D call. Germline loops: CDR1 SGHDT, CDR2 YYEEEE. Trimming shortened V by 9 bases and J by 1 base, and 10 bases separated the two germline ends. The CDR3 is made up of 12 amino acids. CDR3 region: CATTGRNYGYTF. The CDR3 nucleotides read TGTGCCACAACTGGGCGTAACTATGGCTACACCTTC.

The rearrangement uses TRBV6-5 and TRBJ2-3; 10 bases line up with TRBD2. Germline CDR1 reads MNHEY; CDR2 reads SVGAGI. The CDR3 consists of 16 residues. The V segment lost 2 bases and the J segment 1 base; nucleotides outside the gene matches: 3. CDR3: CASSYVAGGGTDTQYF. The CDR3 bases are TGTGCCAGCAGTTACGTAGCGGGGGGTGGCACAGATACGCAGTATTTT.

J is TRBJ1-2 and V is TRBV5-6, with D possibly matching TRBD1 (6 bases). CDR1 and CDR2 (germline): SGHDT, YYEEEE. Trimming cost V 4 bases and J 0 bases, with 19 bases left between them. The CDR3 contains 17 residues. CDR3 loop: CASSLLGEGVPNYGYTF. The CDR3, as DNA: TGTGCCAGCAGCCTTCTGGGGGAGGGGGTACCTAACTATGGCTACACCTTC.

The chain uses TRBV18 and TRBJ1-1; 7 bases line up with TRBD1. V shed 5 bases and J 5 bases; nucleotides not matched to a gene: 8. Germline-derived CDR1 and CDR2 are KGHSH and LQKENI. The CDR3 totals 14 residues. CDR3 sequence (DNA): TGTGCCAGCTCAATACGACAGGGTGGGACTGAAGCTTTCTTT. Protein: CASSIRQGGTEAFF.

The rearrangement joins TRBV9 to TRBJ1-1; D is undetermined. The V end was cut by 4 bases, the J end by 4 bases, with 8 bases between. There are 12 residues in the CDR3. CDR1 and CDR2 (germline): SGDLS, YYNGEE. The CDR3: CASSSGTTEAFF. In nucleotides, the CDR3 is TGTGCCAGCAGCTCAGGCACCACTGAAGCTTTCTTT.

V usage is TRBV7-9 and J usage is TRBJ1-1, with TRBD1 matching over 7 bases. Trimming removed 0 bases from V and 4 bases from J; junction bases left unmatched: 5. The CDR3 is 15 residues long. The germline V gene has CDR1 SEHNR and CDR2 FQNEAQ (reference sequence). The CDR3 loop is CASSLAQGMSTEAFF. As DNA, the CDR3 is TGTGCCAGCAGCTTAGCACAGGGGATGAGCACTGAAGCTTTCTTT.